What follows are 18 T cell receptor beta chains derived from one specimen sequenced in a study of T cells in Graves' hyperthyroidism and ophthalmopathy. Amplified TCR beta CDR3 regions derived from RNA transcripts. TCR CDR3 regions were first amplified by RT-PCR with HTBI primers. TCRdb re-called the multiplex PCR reads through MiXCR, storing one row per CDR3 protein. This sample yields approximately 430,000 distinct CDR3 sequences, of which about 15% are seen a single time; 13% belongs to the top ten. The material sequenced was blood. These receptors all come from a man in his late teens or twenties with Graves' ophthalmopathy.

This clonotype occurred many times. The genes are TRBV20-1 and TRBJ1-4; 9 positions match TRBD1. CDR3 size: 13 residues. CDR1 and CDR2 from the germline V gene are DFQATT and SNEGSKA (reference sequence). V was pared by 2 bases and J by 8 bases, with 3 bases of the junction left unmatched. CDR3 residues: CSARRTGEEKLFF. CDR3 in DNA: TGCAGTGCTAGACGGACAGGGGAAGAAAAACTGTTTTTT.

The chain combines TRBV20-1 with TRBJ1-6; D remains unclear. With 0 bases removed from V and 6 bases from J, the gap between germline ends came to 12 bases. CDR1 DFQATT and CDR2 SNEGSKA come from the germline V gene (reference sequence). The CDR3 runs to 15 residues. The CDR3 region has the DNA TGCAGTGCTAGAGATCGACCCACTCTTAATTCACCCCTCCACTTT. It specifies CSARDRPTLNSPLHF.

This clonotype was seen at least ten times. V and J are TRBV5-5 and TRBJ1-5; 7 nucleotides align to TRBD1. Germline trimming cut 0 bases from V and 3 bases from J; bases unmatched to any gene: 3. CDR1 is SGHKS and CDR2 is YYEKEE in the germline V gene (reference sequence). The CDR3 extends over 15 amino acids. CDR3 nucleotides: TGTGCCAGCAGCTTGGTGACAGGGATCAATCAGCCCCAGCATTTT. It translates to CASSLVTGINQPQHF.

This clonotype was seen at least ten times. The gene calls are TRBV30 and TRBJ1-1; D perhaps matches TRBD1 (5 bases). V was clipped by 3 bases and J by 3 bases, with 11 bases between them. The CDR3 length is 13 residues. Germline assignment: CDR1 GTSNPN and CDR2 SVGIG (reference sequence). In nucleotides, the CDR3 is TGTGCCTGGAGCCCGTGGGGGGACACTGAAGCTTTCTTT. It translates to CAWSPWGDTEAFF.

This clonotype was recorded at least ten times. V and J are TRBV6-2 or TRBV6-3 and TRBJ1-1; 9 bases fit TRBD1. This CDR3 is 14 amino acids long. Losses at the gene ends were 5 bases for V and 3 bases for J; bases not matched to a gene: 4. Per germline, CDR1 MNHEY and CDR2 SVGEGT. This CDR3 reads CASSRRDRDTEAFF. Written as DNA, the CDR3 is TGTGCCAGCAGTCGGCGGGACAGGGACACTGAAGCTTTCTTT.

The rearrangement joins TRBV5-4 to TRBJ2-3, with TRBD2 matching 14 bases. Germline CDR1 reads SGHNT; CDR2 reads YYREEE (reference sequence). There are 16 residues in the CDR3. J lost 6 bases, V lost 4 bases, and 7 bases had no gene match. CDR3 amino acids: CASSTGTSGGRDTQYF. The CDR3 nucleotides are TGTGCCAGCAGCACCGGGACTAGCGGGGGTCGGGATACGCAGTATTTT. The whole variable domain, filled in from reference TRBV5-4 and TRBJ2-3, reads ETGVTQSPTHLIKTRGQQVTLRCSSQSGHNTVSWYQQALGQGPQFIFQYYREEENGRGNFPPRFSGLQFPNYSSELNVNALELDDSALYLCASSTGTSGGRDTQYFGPGTRLTVL.

Ten or more counts support this clonotype. The CDR3 coding sequence is TGTGCCAGCAGCCCCCCGGGACAGGGGAACTATGGCTACACCTTC. Translated, it gives CASSPPGQGNYGYTF. V is TRBV7-9 and J is TRBJ1-2; 10 positions match TRBD1. The CDR3 is made up of 15 amino acids. CDR1 and CDR2 from the germline V gene are SEHNR and FQNEAQ (reference sequence). V lost 5 bases to trimming and J lost 2 bases; unmatched junction nucleotides: 5. The complete variable domain, with remaining parts taken from reference TRBV7-9 and TRBJ1-2, reads DTGVSQNPRHKITKRGQNVTFRCDPISEHNRLYWYRQTLGQGPEFLTYFQNEAQLEKSRLLSDRFSAERPKGSFSTLEIQRTEQGDSAMYLCASSPPGQGNYGYTFGSGTRLTVV.

This clonotype was counted only a few times. The chain is built from TRBV6-1 and TRBJ1-4, with D perhaps matching TRBD1 (6 bases). CDR1 is MNHNS and CDR2 is SASEGT in the germline V gene. CDR3 size: 15 residues. Trimming removed 4 bases from V and 2 bases from J, with 11 bases in between. The CDR3 DNA sequence: TGTGCCAGCAGTGTTACAGGGTGGACTAATGAAAAACTGTTTTTT. Its protein is CASSVTGWTNEKLFF.

The V and J genes are TRBV12-3 or TRBV12-4 and TRBJ1-3, with D uncertain. This CDR3 region has 11 residues. V was clipped by 3 bases and J by 3 bases, with 0 bases between them. The CDR3 DNA is TGTGCCAGCAGTTTTGGAAACACCATATATTTT. Translated, it gives CASSFGNTIYF.

This clonotype was seen ten or more times. The V call is TRBV2, the J call TRBJ2-1, with D uncertain. Trimming removed 0 bases at V and 8 bases at J, with 11 bases between. This CDR3 has 14 residues. Germline V gene data show CDR1 as SNHLY and CDR2 as FYNNEI. The CDR3 is CASSEAAPWDEQFF. Here the CDR3 DNA reads TGTGCCAGCAGTGAAGCGGCCCCCTGGGATGAGCAGTTCTTC.

This clonotype was observed at least ten times. The rearrangement uses TRBV7-2 and TRBJ2-3; D remains ambiguous. Trimming removed 5 bases at V and 6 bases at J, with 9 bases between. Germline V lookup: CDR1 SGHTA, CDR2 FQGNSA. This CDR3 has 12 residues. The CDR3 reads CASSPTADTQYF. The CDR3 nucleotides read TGTGCCAGCAGCCCCACCGCTGATACGCAGTATTTT.

This clonotype came up many times. The rearrangement links TRBV5-1 to TRBJ2-1; D gene unclear. Germline CDR1 is SGHRS and CDR2 is YFSETQ. Trimming shortened V by 5 bases and J by 0 bases, and 6 bases separated the two germline ends. The CDR3 runs to 13 residues. Here the CDR3 reads CASRAVSYNEQFF. CDR3 DNA sequence: TGCGCCAGCAGGGCGGTCTCCTACAATGAGCAGTTCTTC.

Many counts were recorded for this clonotype. CDR3 in DNA: TGTGCCAGCAGCCAAGTAAGAGCCACTGAAGCTTTCTTT. This codes for CASSQVRATEAFF. The chain carries TRBV7-8 and TRBJ1-1; D remains ambiguous. Trimming removed 5 bases from V and 4 bases from J, with 11 bases in between. From germline, CDR1 is SGHVS and CDR2 FQNEAQ. The CDR3 is 13 amino acids.

This clonotype was counted between two and nine times. V and J are TRBV6-1 and TRBJ1-1, with unresolved D. The CDR3 has 14 amino acids. V was shortened by 6 bases and J by 5 bases, with 16 bases between the two germline ends. CDR1 is MNHNS, CDR2 SASEGT, per germline. In DNA, the CDR3 is TGTGCCAGCAGCGCCGCGGGGTCTTGGACTGAAGCTTTCTTT. Translated, it gives CASSAAGSWTEAFF.

This clonotype was recorded many times. The chain combines TRBV20-1 with TRBJ1-1; D not certain. Trimming took 1 base from V and 1 from J, leaving 4 bases between them. The CDR3 extends over 12 amino acids. In germline, CDR1 is DFQATT, CDR2 SNEGSKA (reference sequence). DNA of the CDR3: TGCAGTGCTAGAGGGAGGAACACTGAAGCTTTCTTT. Protein: CSARGRNTEAFF.

This clonotype came up many times. The V and J genes are TRBV30 and TRBJ2-7; D uncertain. The CDR3 has 13 amino acids. CDR1 is GTSNPN, CDR2 SVGIG, per germline (reference sequence). Trimming pared 0 bases from V and 3 bases from J, leaving 9 bases between. The CDR3 loop reads CAWSVGRSYEQYF. The CDR3 nucleotides are TGTGCCTGGAGTGTAGGCAGAAGCTACGAGCAGTACTTC.

The gene calls are TRBV6-6 and TRBJ2-1; unclear D gene. The V gene's germline CDR1 is MNHNY and CDR2 SVGAGI (reference sequence). V was trimmed by 1 base and J by 3 bases, leaving 7 bases between them. The CDR3 runs 14 residues. For the CDR3, the DNA is TGTGCCAGCAGTTACTTGGACGGCTACAATGAGCAGTTCTTC. This sequence encodes CASSYLDGYNEQFF.

This clonotype came up many times. The chain is built from TRBV6-1 and TRBJ2-5; D call uncertain. The CDR3 is 15 residues long. The germline CDR1 and CDR2 sequences are MNHNS and SASEGT. The V end was cut by 5 bases, the J end by 0 bases, with 13 bases between. CDR3 bases: TGTGCCAGCAGTATAGCCTTAGGGTACCAAGAGACCCAGTACTTC. Translating it yields CASSIALGYQETQYF.